One and the same sample provided the 11 T cell receptor beta chains below, sequenced in a study of control samples from healthy donors and cancer patients. TCRdb keeps only in-frame clones here, not all; method: immunoSEQ multiplex PCR. The table includes 130,000 to 150,000 clones, roughly 92% detected once. Sample: blood. These receptors came from a man younger than 45 in good health.

This rearrangement joins TRBV5-6 to TRBJ2-3; D might be TRBD1 (6 bases). The germline V and J ends were trimmed by 4 bases and 0 bases, with 18 bases remaining between them. Germline CDR1 reads SGHDT; CDR2 reads YYEEEE. This CDR3 has 17 amino acids. In DNA, the CDR3 is TGTGCCAGCAGCCCGGTCGGACAGTTTTCTAGCACAGATACGCAGTATTTT. Protein product: CASSPVGQFSSTDTQYF.

This sequence joins TRBV5-5 and TRBJ1-5; D is possibly TRBD1 (5 bases). With 1 base removed from V and 3 bases from J, the gap between germline ends came to 17 bases. The V gene's germline CDR1 is SGHKS and CDR2 YYEKEE (reference sequence). There are 17 residues in the CDR3. The CDR3 is CASSLSRWTNYNQPQHF. DNA for the CDR3: TGTGCCAGCAGCTTGTCCCGTTGGACAAATTACAATCAGCCCCAGCATTTT.

DNA of the CDR3: TGTGCCAGCAGCCCAACGACAGGGAACACTGAAGCTTTCTTT. Protein: CASSPTTGNTEAFF. The genes are TRBV7-9 and TRBJ1-1; D perhaps matches TRBD1 (6 bases). The germline V gene encodes CDR1 SEHNR and CDR2 FQNEAQ (reference sequence). This CDR3 has 14 amino acids. V dropped 5 bases and J dropped 1 base, with 11 bases sitting between them.

CDR3 loop: CASSPTQKTANYGYTF. The CDR3 DNA reads as TGCGCCAGCAGCCCTACCCAAAAAACAGCGAACTATGGCTACACCTTC. The chain uses TRBV4-3 and TRBJ1-2; D ambiguous. Between the trimmed V and J ends, which lost 4 bases and 2 bases, there was a span of 17 bases. This CDR3 has 16 residues. Germline CDR1 reads LGHNA; CDR2 reads YSLEER.

The J gene is TRBJ1-1, the V gene TRBV28; possibly TRBD1 for D (5 bases). Trimming cost V 6 bases and J 6 bases, with 20 bases left between them. The CDR3 totals 15 residues. Germline V gene lookup returns CDR1 MDHEN and CDR2 SYDVKM. CDR3 loop: CASSYPPGRKAEAFF. In DNA form, the CDR3 reads TGTGCCAGCAGCTACCCCCCGGGGCGTAAAGCTGAAGCTTTCTTT.

V and J are TRBV29-1 and TRBJ1-5; 7 bases are shared with TRBD1. The germline V gene has CDR1 SQVTM and CDR2 ANQGSEA. The CDR3 length is 13 residues. V was pared by 6 bases and J by 4 bases, with 6 bases of the junction left unmatched. CDR3 sequence (DNA): TGCAGCGTGAGGACAGGCCCTAATCAGCCCCAGCATTTT. It encodes CSVRTGPNQPQHF.

The chain links TRBV28 to TRBJ1-3; D is ambiguous. Germline lookup yields CDR1 MDHEN and CDR2 SYDVKM. The CDR3 is made up of 12 amino acids. The V end lost 2 bases, the J end lost 15 bases, and 14 bases lay between the germline ends. This CDR3 reads CASSLGPSSRYF. The CDR3 DNA follows: TGTGCCAGCAGTTTAGGGCCTTCTTCTAGATATTTT.

The chain carries TRBV7-2 and TRBJ2-1, with TRBD2 identical over 9 bases. The CDR3 has 15 amino acids. V shed 3 bases, J shed 7 bases, and the junction held 7 bases outside the gene matches. Germline V gene lookup returns CDR1 SGHTA and CDR2 FQGNSA. CDR3 sequence: CASSFIAGAYNEQFF. DNA for the CDR3: TGTGCCAGCAGCTTCATAGCGGGAGCGTATAATGAGCAGTTCTTC.

The chain carries TRBV12-3 or TRBV12-4 and TRBJ1-2; D gene ambiguous. CDR3 length: 11 residues. V lost 4 bases to trimming and J lost 8 bases, with 8 bases between them. In nucleotides, the CDR3 is TGTGCCAGCAGTTCGGGTCGGGGCTACACCTTC. This codes for CASSSGRGYTF.

This clone was observed a few times. This rearrangement joins TRBV10-2 to TRBJ2-7; weak D call: TRBD2 (6 bases). Germline values: CDR1 WSHSY, CDR2 SAAADI. The CDR3 sequence is 14 residues long. Trimming pared 2 bases from V and 7 bases from J, leaving 15 bases between. The CDR3 coding sequence is TGCGCCAGCAGTGAGCGGGAGCGGTTGAGGGAGCAGTACTTC. It specifies CASSERERLREQYF.

V and J are TRBV6-5 and TRBJ2-5; unclear D gene. This CDR3 has 15 residues. Germline V gene lookup returns CDR1 MNHEY and CDR2 SVGAGI. Trimming stripped 2 bases from V and 4 bases from J, with 14 bases between. The CDR3 reads CASSYRGVFGETQYF. CDR3 bases: TGTGCCAGCAGTTACCGTGGAGTCTTTGGAGAGACCCAGTACTTC.